This record looks at one TCR beta chain sequence and its context. CDR1 and CDR2 from the germline V gene are LGHNA and YNFKEQ. V shed 2 bases and J 5 bases; nucleotides not matched to a gene: 5. The CDR3 runs 15 residues. This sample stems from a study of blood T cell repertoires in COVID-19. Study details: The analysed material was cDNA or gDNA that came from T cells, B-cell-depleted T cells, or PBMCs.

Clones were read by immunoSEQ multiplex PCR, and TCRdb kept only the in-frame ones, dropping some. The sample yields about 16,000 clones, about 88% seen once. The chain combines TRBV4-2 with TRBJ1-4; 7 bases are shared with TRBD1. This TCR was recovered from an elderly man with acute or convalescent COVID-19. The specimen sequenced was peripheral blood. The CDR3 coding sequence is TGTGCCAGCAGCCAATTGGGACAGCCCAATGAAAAACTGTTTTTT. Its translation: CASSQLGQPNEKLFF.